The 30 T cell receptor beta chains below come from one sample, sequenced in a study of cytomegalovirus exposure and HLA in healthy donors. PCR amplification relied on 60 Vbeta primers (plus 13 Jbeta primers). Assay used: immunoSEQ multiplex PCR; TCRdb lists only in-frame clones, some missing. The data show approximately 110,000 clones, with around four fifths seen just once and over 7% held by the top ten. Material: PBMCs. These receptors all come from a woman between 40 and 55 years old in good health and CMV-seropositive.

V is TRBV10-1 and J is TRBJ1-5; D is unclear. Germline CDR1 reads WNHNN; CDR2 reads SYGVQD (reference sequence). The CDR3 is made up of 16 amino acids. Trimming cost V 0 bases and J 0 bases, with 9 bases left between them. This CDR3 is CASSESTDNSNQPQHF. DNA for the CDR3: TGCGCCAGCAGTGAGTCTACAGACAATAGCAATCAGCCCCAGCATTTT.

The CDR3 DNA reads as TGTGCCAGCACCAGGGGGCCTGAAGCTTTCTTT. Translated: CASTRGPEAFF. The chain uses TRBV5-8 and TRBJ1-1; 8 positions match TRBD1. V dropped 6 bases and J dropped 6; count of bases not matched to a gene: 1. The CDR3 spans 11 residues. Germline V lookup: CDR1 SGHTS, CDR2 YDEGEE.

This sequence joins TRBV5-1 and TRBJ1-2, with 10 bases identical to TRBD1. V dropped 4 bases and J dropped 3; count of bases not matched to a gene: 9. This CDR3 spans 16 amino acids. Germline CDR1 and CDR2: SGHRS and YFSETQ. The CDR3 sequence is CASSVNRDRGDYGYTF. In DNA form, the CDR3 reads TGCGCCAGCAGCGTGAACCGGGACAGGGGCGACTATGGCTACACCTTC.

The genes are TRBV5-4 and TRBJ2-7; 8 nucleotides agree with TRBD2. The germline V gene encodes CDR1 SGHNT and CDR2 YYREEE (reference sequence). J lost 7 bases, V lost 1 base, and 7 bases had no gene match. This CDR3 is built from 14 residues. Written as DNA, the CDR3 is TGTGCCAGCAGCTTGCCGGGAGGGCCGGGGGAGCAGTACTTC. Translation gives CASSLPGGPGEQYF.

The CDR3 loop is CASSLAGGAYEQYF. The CDR3 DNA reads as TGTGCCAGCAGCTTAGCGGGGGGGGCCTACGAGCAGTACTTC. The genes are TRBV7-2 and TRBJ2-7; 7 nucleotides match TRBD2. With V trimmed by 0 bases and J by 2 bases, 1 base remained unmatched. Germline V gives CDR1 SGHTA, CDR2 FQGNSA. This CDR3 spans 14 amino acids.

This rearrangement joins TRBV5-1 to TRBJ2-7; D perhaps matches TRBD1 (6 bases). This CDR3 comprises 15 residues. The V gene's germline CDR1 is SGHRS and CDR2 YFSETQ. V was cut by 5 bases and J by 2 bases, with 17 bases left in between. The CDR3 region is CASRSMDSATYEQYF. CDR3 DNA sequence: TGCGCCAGCAGATCGATGGACAGCGCTACCTACGAGCAGTACTTC.

The chain joins TRBV7-3 to TRBJ1-1; D is unresolved. Germline CDR1 is SGHTA and CDR2 is FQGTGA. The CDR3 has 14 residues. Between the trimmed V and J ends, which lost 5 bases and 1 base, there was a span of 11 bases. This CDR3 is CASSPSGSNTEAFF. CDR3 in DNA: TGTGCCAGCAGCCCCTCAGGATCGAACACTGAAGCTTTCTTT. Full variable domain (rest looked up from reference TRBV7-3 and TRBJ1-1): GAGVSQTPSNKVTEKGKYVELRCDPISGHTALYWYRQSLGQGPEFLIYFQGTGAADDSGLPNDRFFAVRPEGSVSTLKIQRTERGDSAVYLCASSPSGSNTEAFFGQGTRLTVV.

The rearrangement links TRBV5-1 to TRBJ2-3; weak D call: TRBD2 (5 bases). With 7 bases removed from V and 3 bases from J, the gap between germline ends came to 12 bases. The CDR3 is 13 amino acids. Looked up from germline, CDR1 is SGHRS and CDR2 is YFSETQ. DNA for the CDR3: TGCGCCAGCTTCCCTTCGGGGACAGATACGCAGTATTTT. Translated, it gives CASFPSGTDTQYF.

The gene calls are TRBV28 and TRBJ1-2; D gene uncertain. Per germline, CDR1 MDHEN and CDR2 SYDVKM. The CDR3 loop spans 11 amino acids. V shed 4 bases and J shed 5 bases, with 5 bases lying between them. CDR3 sequence: CASSSGYGYTF. The CDR3 coding sequence is TGTGCCAGCAGTTCGGGGTATGGCTACACCTTC.

The V and J genes are TRBV5-1 and TRBJ1-1; the D is unclear. This CDR3 is built from 16 residues. With 0 bases removed from V and 0 bases from J, the gap between germline ends came to 12 bases. The germline V gene encodes CDR1 SGHRS and CDR2 YFSETQ. The CDR3 DNA reads as TGCGCCAGCAGCTTGGCCATAGGAGGGATGAACACTGAAGCTTTCTTT. Translating gives CASSLAIGGMNTEAFF.

The CDR3 sequence is CASSPGWGGNTEAFF. CDR3 coding DNA: TGTGCCAGCTCACCGGGTTGGGGGGGCAACACTGAAGCTTTCTTT. The rearrangement joins TRBV18 to TRBJ1-1; possible D gene TRBD1, 6 bases. This CDR3 has 15 amino acids. Germline assignment: CDR1 KGHSH and CDR2 LQKENI. Trimming took 3 bases from V and 2 from J, leaving 13 bases between them.

The rearrangement uses TRBV15 and TRBJ1-2; no clear D gene. Germline lookup yields CDR1 LNHNV and CDR2 YYDKDF (reference sequence). The CDR3 is 14 amino acids. Trimming removed 5 bases from V and 2 bases from J, with 12 bases in between. The CDR3: CATSERTGNYGYTF. The DNA of the CDR3 is TGTGCCACCAGCGAACGGACGGGGAACTATGGCTACACCTTC.

V is TRBV27 and J is TRBJ2-7, with a possible D match to TRBD2 (5 bases). CDR3 size: 13 residues. The germline gives CDR1 MNHEY, CDR2 SMNVEV (reference sequence). V was pared by 5 bases and J by 5 bases, with 13 bases between. The chain's CDR3 is CASSTPSGHEQYF. CDR3 DNA sequence: TGTGCCAGCAGTACCCCGAGCGGCCACGAGCAGTACTTC.

The genes are TRBV9 and TRBJ1-2; 8 bases are shared with TRBD1. The germline CDR1 and CDR2 sequences are SGDLS and YYNGEE. This CDR3 contains 22 residues. The V segment lost 4 bases and the J segment 0 bases; nucleotides outside the gene matches: 26. CDR3 sequence: CASSLRVAPGGTGGPANYGYTF. CDR3 bases: TGTGCCAGCAGCCTCCGAGTCGCCCCAGGTGGGACAGGAGGCCCAGCTAACTATGGCTACACCTTC.

The chain recombines TRBV6-4 with TRBJ1-3, with D unclear. In germline, CDR1 is MRHNA, CDR2 SNTAGT. V was pared by 8 bases and J by 0 bases, with 14 bases between. The CDR3 covers 15 residues. The CDR3 loop reads CASSPTLNSGNTIYF. The CDR3 DNA follows: TGTGCCAGCTCACCTACACTAAACTCTGGAAACACCATATATTTT.

The chain has TRBV29-1 and TRBJ2-5, with no clear D. V lost 0 bases, J lost 4 bases, and 12 bases lay in between. The CDR3 covers 14 residues. CDR1 and CDR2 from the germline V gene are SQVTM and ANQGSEA. Here the CDR3 DNA reads TGCAGCGTTGAAGATCGTAACAGTTTAGAGACCCAGTACTTC. Residues: CSVEDRNSLETQYF.

This clone was seen once. The chain is built from TRBV19 and TRBJ1-2; a possible D gene is TRBD1 (5 bases). CDR1 is LNHDA, CDR2 SQIVND, per germline (reference sequence). The CDR3 length is 15 residues. V was shortened by 3 bases and J by 2 bases, with 13 bases between the two germline ends. CDR3 nucleotides: TGTGCCAGTAGTATCCCAGGGTGGTGGAACTATGGCTACACCTTC. It translates to CASSIPGWWNYGYTF.

The rearrangement uses TRBV5-6 and TRBJ2-5, with a possible D match to TRBD2 (7 bases). V was cut by 5 bases and J by 0 bases, with 14 bases left in between. The CDR3 covers 15 residues. Germline CDR1 reads SGHDT; CDR2 reads YYEEEE. The CDR3 nucleotides read TGTGCCAGCAGACCCGGGGGGCTGTACCAAGAGACCCAGTACTTC. Amino acid sequence: CASRPGGLYQETQYF.

CDR3 residues: CASSEPFTDTQYF. The CDR3 nucleotides are TGTGCCAGCAGTGAACCGTTCACAGATACGCAGTATTTT. The V and J genes are TRBV2 and TRBJ2-3, with D unresolved. Germline-derived CDR1 and CDR2 are SNHLY and FYNNEI. V lost 2 bases, J lost 2 bases, and 5 bases lay in between. This CDR3 has 13 amino acids.

This clone was observed a few times. The chain links TRBV5-4 to TRBJ2-6; D remains unclear. This CDR3 is 16 amino acids long. V lost 4 bases and J 0 bases, leaving 11 bases between the germline ends. Germline CDR1 SGHNT, CDR2 YYREEE (reference sequence). CDR3 protein: CASSRQALSGANVLTF. The CDR3 DNA reads TGTGCCAGCAGCCGACAAGCTCTCTCTGGGGCCAACGTCCTGACTTTC. Complete variable domain (other parts from reference TRBV5-4 and TRBJ2-6): ETGVTQSPTHLIKTRGQQVTLRCSSQSGHNTVSWYQQALGQGPQFIFQYYREEENGRGNFPPRFSGLQFPNYSSELNVNALELDDSALYLCASSRQALSGANVLTFGAGSRLTVL.

CDR3 sequence (DNA): TGTGCCAGTCAACAGGGAAGGGGTGACTATGGCTACACCTTC. It codes for CASQQGRGDYGYTF. This rearrangement joins TRBV6-1 to TRBJ1-2; TRBD1 might be the D (6 bases). Trimming left V 9 bases short and J 3 bases short, with 17 bases between. The V gene's germline CDR1 is MNHNS and CDR2 SASEGT. This CDR3 contains 14 residues.

The genes are TRBV27 and TRBJ2-7; 7 bases fit TRBD1. V trimming: 3 bases; J trimming: 3 bases; junction bases outside the gene matches: 2. The germline V gene encodes CDR1 MNHEY and CDR2 SMNVEV (reference sequence). CDR3 length: 13 amino acids. The CDR3 nucleotides read TGTGCCAGCAGTTTGGGGACAGTCTACGAGCAGTACTTC. Protein: CASSLGTVYEQYF.

The chain links TRBV11-2 to TRBJ2-5; 8 bases fit TRBD2. The CDR3 runs to 14 residues. CDR1 and CDR2 from the germline V gene are SGHAT and FQNNGV. J was trimmed by 6 bases and V by 5 bases; bases with no gene match: 8. CDR3 sequence (DNA): TGTGCCAGCAGCCCTTTCGGGAGGGTACAGACCCAGTACTTC. Encoded protein: CASSPFGRVQTQYF.

This clone is a singleton in its sample. The chain employs TRBV7-9 and TRBJ1-4, with 7 bases identical to TRBD1. Germline-derived CDR1 and CDR2 are SEHNR and FQNEAQ (reference sequence). This CDR3 has 15 amino acids. V lost 2 bases, J lost 3 bases, and 3 bases stayed unmatched. The CDR3 sequence: CASSLSQGANEKLFF. The CDR3, as DNA: TGTGCCAGCAGCTTATCCCAGGGGGCTAATGAAAAACTGTTTTTT.

This clone came up once. The chain joins TRBV5-5 to TRBJ2-3; D unresolved. Germline CDR1 reads SGHKS; CDR2 reads YYEKEE (reference sequence). The CDR3 is 12 amino acids. Between the trimmed V and J ends, which lost 6 bases and 1 base, there was a span of 6 bases. This CDR3 reads CASNLGTDTQYF. In nucleotides, the CDR3 is TGTGCCAGCAACCTAGGCACAGATACGCAGTATTTT.

The chain employs TRBV7-8 and TRBJ2-1; unclear D gene. Germline V gene lookup returns CDR1 SGHVS and CDR2 FQNEAQ. The CDR3 runs to 12 residues. The V gene lost 5 bases and the J gene lost 5 bases, with 7 bases spanning the gap. DNA for the CDR3: TGTGCCAGCAGCCCCCGGGACAATGAGCAGTTCTTC. Amino acid sequence: CASSPRDNEQFF.

V is TRBV7-8 and J is TRBJ2-1; 10 positions agree with TRBD2. Unmatched junction bases numbered 13, after V lost 5 bases and J lost 0 bases. Per the germline V gene, CDR1 is SGHVS and CDR2 is FQNEAQ. This CDR3 is 19 amino acids long. The CDR3 protein is CASSGIALAGLSSYNEQFF. The CDR3 coding sequence is TGTGCCAGCAGCGGGATCGCACTAGCGGGACTGAGCTCCTACAATGAGCAGTTCTTC.

The chain is built from TRBV27 and TRBJ1-6; tentatively, D is TRBD1 (5 bases). The CDR3 spans 13 residues. Germline CDR1 MNHEY, CDR2 SMNVEV (reference sequence). V was clipped by 5 bases and J by 13 bases, with 15 bases between them. Written as DNA, the CDR3 is TGTGCCAGCAGTCCGTCAGTCCGGGGGCCCCTCCACTTT. It codes for CASSPSVRGPLHF.

The chain is built from TRBV5-4 and TRBJ2-3, with TRBD2 matching over 9 bases. CDR1 and CDR2 from the germline V gene are SGHNT and YYREEE (reference sequence). This CDR3 is built from 15 residues. V shed 3 bases and J 0 bases; nucleotides not matched to a gene: 2. The CDR3 here is CASSWREGSTDTQYF. CDR3 nucleotides: TGTGCCAGCAGCTGGCGGGAGGGTAGCACAGATACGCAGTATTTT.

V usage is TRBV4-2 and J usage is TRBJ2-5; 8 nucleotides agree with TRBD1. The J call may be incorrect, as the DNA end agrees better with TRBJ2-7. Germline assignment: CDR1 LGHNA and CDR2 YNFKEQ. This CDR3 is 15 amino acids long. This chain's CDR3 is CASSLGWQGATEQYF. The CDR3, as DNA: TGTGCCAGCAGCTTAGGTTGGCAGGGGGCTACCGAGCAGTACTTC.